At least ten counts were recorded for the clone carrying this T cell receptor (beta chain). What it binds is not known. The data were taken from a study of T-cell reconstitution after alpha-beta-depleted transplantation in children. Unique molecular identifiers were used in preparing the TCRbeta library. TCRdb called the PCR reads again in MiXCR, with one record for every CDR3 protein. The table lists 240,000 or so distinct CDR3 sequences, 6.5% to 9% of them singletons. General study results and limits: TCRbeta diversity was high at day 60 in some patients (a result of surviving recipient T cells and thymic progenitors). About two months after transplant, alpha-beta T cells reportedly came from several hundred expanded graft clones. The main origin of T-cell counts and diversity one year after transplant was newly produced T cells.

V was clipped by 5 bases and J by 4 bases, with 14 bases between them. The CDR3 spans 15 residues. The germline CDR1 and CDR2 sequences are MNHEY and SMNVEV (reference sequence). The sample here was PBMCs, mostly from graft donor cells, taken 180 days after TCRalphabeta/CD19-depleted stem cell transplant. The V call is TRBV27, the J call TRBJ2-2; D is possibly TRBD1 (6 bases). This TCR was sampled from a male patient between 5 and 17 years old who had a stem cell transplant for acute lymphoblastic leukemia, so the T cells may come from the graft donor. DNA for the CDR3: TGTGCCAGCAGTCTGTACAGGGCCCGCACCGGGGAGCTGTTTTTT. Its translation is CASSLYRARTGELFF.